The clone carrying this T cell receptor beta chain has just one count. Its antigen is unknown. The data originate from a study of shared clonotypes between healthy human individuals. The wider study: Used for every donor were three CD4 naive, three CD4 memory, two CD8 naive and one CD8 memory plate.

TCRdb keeps only in-frame clones here, not all; method: immunoSEQ multiplex PCR. This repertoire shows roughly 300,000 clones, roughly 91% found once; its top ten account for under 20%. The study enrolled healthy HIV-negative adults without recent acute infections or vaccinations as donors. This CDR3 is 13 amino acids long. Germline-derived CDR1 and CDR2 are SGHNT and YYREEE (reference sequence). V was clipped by 4 bases and J by 5 bases; unmatched bases: 4. General study findings and limits: Several donors showed sharing of around 5% of naive CD4 clonotypes.

The origin of this receptor is a man aged 18 to 29 in good health. Sequenced material: memory CD8+ T cells sorted from blood. The subset was: CD45RO+ cells pooled with CCR7-negative TemRA cells. The chain has TRBV5-4 and TRBJ2-7; 9 bases are shared with TRBD1. The CDR3 region is CASSQDRGHEQYF. CDR3 in DNA: TGTGCCAGCAGCCAGGACAGGGGCCACGAGCAGTACTTC.